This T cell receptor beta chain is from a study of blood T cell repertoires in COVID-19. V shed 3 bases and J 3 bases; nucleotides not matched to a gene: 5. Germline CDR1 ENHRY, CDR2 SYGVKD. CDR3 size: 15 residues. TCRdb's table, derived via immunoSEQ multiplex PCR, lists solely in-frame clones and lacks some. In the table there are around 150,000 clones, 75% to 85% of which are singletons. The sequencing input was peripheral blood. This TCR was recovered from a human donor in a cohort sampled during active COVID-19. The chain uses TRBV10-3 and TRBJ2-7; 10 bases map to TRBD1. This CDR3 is CAISDSGQGVYEQYF. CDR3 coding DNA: TGTGCCATCAGTGATAGCGGACAGGGGGTCTACGAGCAGTACTTC.